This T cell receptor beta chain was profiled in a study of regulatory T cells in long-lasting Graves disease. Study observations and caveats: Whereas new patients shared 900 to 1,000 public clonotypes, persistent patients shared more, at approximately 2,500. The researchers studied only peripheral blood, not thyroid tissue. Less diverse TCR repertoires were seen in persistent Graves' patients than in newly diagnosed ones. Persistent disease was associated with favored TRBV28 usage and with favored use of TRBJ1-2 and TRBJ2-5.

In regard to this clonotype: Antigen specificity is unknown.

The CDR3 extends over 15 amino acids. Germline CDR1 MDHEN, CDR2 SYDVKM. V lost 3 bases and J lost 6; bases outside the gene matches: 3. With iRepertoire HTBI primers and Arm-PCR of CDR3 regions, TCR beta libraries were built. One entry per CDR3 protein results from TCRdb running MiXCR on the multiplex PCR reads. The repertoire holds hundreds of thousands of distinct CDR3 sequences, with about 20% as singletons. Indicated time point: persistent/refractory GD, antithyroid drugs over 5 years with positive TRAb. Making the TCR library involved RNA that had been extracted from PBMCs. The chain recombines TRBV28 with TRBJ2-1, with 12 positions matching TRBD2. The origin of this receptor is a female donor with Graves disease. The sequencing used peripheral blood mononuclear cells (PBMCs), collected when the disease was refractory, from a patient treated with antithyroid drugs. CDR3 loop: CASSFILAGGNEQFF. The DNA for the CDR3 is TGTGCCAGCAGTTTTATACTAGCGGGGGGCAATGAGCAGTTCTTC.